This T cell receptor (beta chain) stems from a study of blood T cells in healthy people across ages. This clonotype was counted many times. Its specificity is unknown. Overall study results and limits: PBMCs were not sorted, which prevented a conclusive comparison of naive versus antigen-experienced cells.

This CDR3 contains 15 residues. Trimming cost V 0 bases and J 1 base, with 6 bases left between them. Germline CDR1 is SNHLY and CDR2 is FYNNEI. The sample, 7.5 to 10 milliliters of peripheral blood, was drawn from each donor. It was with a sample-barcoded 5' primer and a J-beta primer mix that a second PCR of about 6 to 12 cycles was run. TCRdb reprocessed the 5' RACE reads via MiXCR and lists one record per CDR3 protein. The sample gives about 650,000 distinct CDR3 sequences, roughly 32% of which show up once; 15% is in the top ten. This chain links TRBV2 with TRBJ2-2, with no clear D. This clonotype originated in a woman over 75 in good health. The sample consisted of blood. CDR3 nucleotide sequence: TGTGCCAGCAGTGAAGCGCGGTGGAACACCGGGGAGCTGTTTTTT. It yields the protein CASSEARWNTGELFF.